This TCR beta chain comes out of a study of cytomegalovirus exposure and HLA in healthy donors (dated by TCRdb to about 2017). Context from the whole study: An earlier analysis of roughly 500 of the donors reported 250 to 300 Gb of sequence data and 117 million unique TCR beta sequences from 150 million to 200 million T cells. A later analysis re-examined previously published TCR beta repertoires from just over 650 donors and added high-resolution HLA genotyping to investigate patterns of TCR occurrence. To decide whether each TCR beta V gene segment behaved as functional or pseudogenic, an earlier analysis of fewer than 750 of the donors relied on high-throughput TCR beta sequencing. An early release covering roughly 640 HLA-typed donors comprised approximately 300 gigabases of sequencing data and roughly 85 million unique TCR sequences. Of the 398 genotyped donors, about 80% fell in the genetic ancestry cluster associated with self-reported Caucasian donors. Typing coverage differed by locus: A, B, C, DRB1 and DQB1 were typed in about 629-640 donors, DQA1 in 500 to 550, DPA1 in some 600, and DPB1 in around 490. Genome-wide SNP genotypes for about three fifths of the roughly 670 donors were used in a later genetic analysis, which treated that subset as a discovery cohort. Class I and class II HLA loci were covered by the typing at four-digit resolution. Among about 410 genotyped donors of the cohort, an average of approximately 240,000 unique TCR beta nucleotide sequences was sequenced per donor, of which roughly 18% were non-productive. The study aimed to test whether signatures of past pathogen exposure could be identified by cataloging public T cell receptors. In addition to the first cohort of approximately 650 subjects, a separate validation cohort of 130 or so different subjects was used. To predict cytomegalovirus infection status, the study brought together high-throughput TCR immunosequencing, statistical association of individual TCRs with disease status, and machine learning. Four or five DR-DQ haplotypes were handled as single units for association and clustering, since linkage in the cohort was strong. In the later analysis, no new phenotypic data were used to find candidate immune exposures; instead, reliance was placed on TCR beta sequences and their occurrence across donors. The study profiled the T cell repertoires of 666 subjects by immunosequencing and related them to cytomegalovirus serostatus. All discovery cohort repertoires had been generated on a single sequencing platform. Donor age, sex, ethnicity and CMV serostatus were compiled alongside the repertoire data.

In total, about 650 healthy bone marrow donors made up the cohort. At the time of sampling, every cohort member was nominally healthy, though immune exposures that went unrecorded were likely present. The donor tested CMV seropositive, placing the donor among the 250 to 350 seropositive members of the cohort. A peripheral blood sample was provided by each donor, and peripheral blood mononuclear cells were used for TCR beta sequencing. Genomic DNA was extracted from the blood cell samples with the Qiagen DNeasy Blood Extraction Kit. The CDR1 and CDR2 encoded by the germline V gene are SGHAT and FQNNGV. Relative to germline, V is missing 0 bases and J is missing 7 bases, with 4 bases of the junction outside any gene match. The CDR3 goes from the cysteine to the phenylalanine over 15 residues. The only DNA kept is the CDR3, 45 bases in frame from the first base. Points on this clone: Its antigen remains unidentified. No base quality information exists; no much larger clone differs at one position.

Receptors were amplified or captured by the immunoSEQ multiplex PCR assay. For the multiplex PCR, a mixture combining 60 forward primers for TCR Vbeta segments and 13 reverse primers for TCR Jbeta segments was used. Amplification of the CDR3 region of rearranged TCR beta genes was performed with a multiplex PCR assay on genomic DNA. The amplified TCR beta libraries were sequenced on the Illumina HiSeq System as 87-base-pair reads. Regarding the original processing steps: A later analysis counted 75 million to 100 million unique TCR beta chains across the 650 to 800 repertoires, and 9.5 million to 11 million of these chains were shared by at least two donors. A nearest-neighbor algorithm error-corrected the raw reads and collapsed the reads into unique sequences, merging closely related sequences to remove PCR and sequencing errors. To assign V, D and J gene segments, CDR3 sequences were aligned to IMGT reference sequences. For a sequence to be retained, at least a six-nucleotide match to both a V gene segment and a J gene segment was required. Rearrangements were called productive when the CDR3 lacked stop codons and stayed in frame with V and J; all others were non-productive. Following IMGT convention, CDR3 was defined as the stretch from the second conserved V-encoded cysteine up to the conserved J-encoded phenylalanine. The earlier analysis of about 530 of the donors excluded any sequence lacking an unambiguous match to a single V gene segment. In an earlier analysis of approximately 500 of the donors, a V segment was called functional when productive rearrangements were above 56.7%, and segregating when the standard deviation between donors exceeded 5%. A statistical classification framework was developed to diagnose cytomegalovirus status using the catalog of TCR beta chain sequences. V and J gene assignment, in a later analysis, came from comparing TCR nucleotide sequences with IMGT/GENE-DB human TR gene sequences. In a later analysis, CDR3 sequences and most-parsimonious VDJ recombination scenarios were assigned using the TCRdist pipeline. A later analysis defined each TCR beta chain by its CDR3 amino acid sequence plus V-gene family, and excluded reads lacking a unique V-gene family. A later analysis removed 592 highly shared, low-generation-probability nucleotide sequences to deal with suspected cross-contamination and a sequencing artifact. In a later analysis, a clonal expansion index for each public chain was calculated from normalized within-repertoire ranks of inferred template counts. A later analysis computed generation probabilities with a VDJ recombination model fitted to out-of-frame rearrangements, and checked the results against IGoR. A later analysis scored TCR-TCR, TCR-HLA and TCR-CMV co-occurrence with hypergeometric tests, applying a repertoire-size bias correction to TCR pairs. False discovery rates were estimated in a later analysis by permuting HLA or CMV assignments 20 times. In a later analysis, co-occurring TCRs were grouped using DBSCAN, with TCRdist sequence similarity added in when clustering inside HLA-allele-positive subsets. Repertoires with fewer than 30,000 or more than 120,000 public chains, plus five repertoires with anomalous nucleotide sharing, were excluded from co-occurrence clustering. Entries here come from immuneACCESS through TCRdb and include only in-frame sequences with V and J called. Some clones fail to appear in such tables; in the studies checked, an unresolved V gene covers under half of the shortfall, and the cause of the remainder is unknown. D and trimming come from the DNA, and the V and J calls and clone size come from that table. The sample has 130,000 to 150,000 clones on record, 65% to 85% of them singletons. The ten largest make up about 6.7% of the sample.

Beyond this particular receptor, the publication reports: An association between a missense DCLRE1C variant and V-gene and J-gene trimming of TCR beta chains was found in a later genetic analysis and replicated in an independent cohort. An earlier analysis of several hundred of the donors showed that most TCR beta V segments appeared in productive rearrangements either about 87% or about 30% of the time, which broadly matched IMGT annotations. Most TCR sequences were seen in very few donors, while some public TCRs were found in many individuals. In a later analysis, around 15,000 TCR beta sequences were associated with specific HLA alleles at a false discovery rate of 0.05. According to a later analysis, TCR association rates differed among HLA loci, with DRB1 alleles showing the most associated TCRs and HLA-C alleles showing the fewest. According to a later analysis, parvovirus B19, influenza, CMV and Epstein-Barr virus appeared linked to several top co-occurrence clusters. The only immune exposure information available for the cohort was CMV serostatus. Assigning TCR associations to individual alleles was difficult when HLA alleles, especially DR and DQ, strongly co-occurred. Cytomegalovirus status was reported to be diagnosed by the classifier with high specificity and sensitivity in both the original and validation cohorts. Because counts were too low, seventeen rarely observed V segments, including chromosome 9 orphons, were left out of the earlier analysis of 500 to 650 of the donors. A further reported finding was that TCR beta sequences accurately predicted the HLA-A and HLA-B alleles for most subjects in the first cohort. In a later analysis, most CMV-associated TCR beta chains were found to appear HLA-restricted, with HLA associations seemingly driven largely by CMV exposure. The study gave a list of 150 to 200 TCR beta chains associated with cytomegalovirus. Linkage disequilibrium might explain the correlated functional status among segregating V segments, but an unknown experimental factor could not be ruled out. Because HLA typing was missing for some donors at each locus, association tests included only the typed subset. A few of the identified cytomegalovirus-associated TCR beta chains were confirmed in vitro to be specific for cytomegalovirus antigens. This cohort had only TCR beta chains sequenced, and the lack of alpha or paired-chain data limited which features could be detected. Some IMGT-functional V segments, including TRBV6-2 and TRBV6-3, could not be told apart with the 87-base-pair reads, so those segments were excluded. Compared with equally common non-associated chains, HLA-associated TCR beta chains in a later analysis were more clonally expanded and had lower generation probabilities. The authors suggested that the approach could potentially be extended to other disease states and immunological phenotypes. In a later genetic analysis, fewer N-insertions in productive TCRs were reported among donors in an Asian-associated ancestry cluster than the approximately 670-donor mean. A cluster of highly shared sequence variants was judged likely to represent a technical artifact of the sequencing pipeline. Roughly uniform sequencing depth across donors was assumed in presence/absence analyses, although this assumption may not hold.

The specimen was PBMCs. The V gene is TRBV11-2 and the J gene is TRBJ1-4, and 8 bases in between align with TRBD1. The clonotype was recovered from a woman aged 40 to 50 in good health and CMV-seropositive. Read as DNA, the sequence is TGTGCCAGCAGCTTAGATTGGACAGGGACTGAAAAACTGTTTTTT. The resulting protein is CASSLDWTGTEKLFF.